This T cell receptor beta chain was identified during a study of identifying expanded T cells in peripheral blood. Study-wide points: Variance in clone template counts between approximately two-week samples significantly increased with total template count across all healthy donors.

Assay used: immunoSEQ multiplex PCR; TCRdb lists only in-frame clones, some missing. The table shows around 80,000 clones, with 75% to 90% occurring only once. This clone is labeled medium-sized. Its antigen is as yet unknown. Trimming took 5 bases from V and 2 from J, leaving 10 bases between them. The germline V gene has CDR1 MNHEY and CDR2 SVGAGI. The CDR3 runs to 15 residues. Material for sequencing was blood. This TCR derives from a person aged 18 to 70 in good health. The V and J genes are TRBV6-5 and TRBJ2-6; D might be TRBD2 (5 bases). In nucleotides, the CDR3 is TGTGCCAGCAGTCAGGAGGTAGCTGGGGCCAACGTCCTGACTTTC. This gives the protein CASSQEVAGANVLTF.